This T cell receptor (beta chain) was identified during a study of shared T cell receptors in the human thymus. Germline V CDR1 and CDR2: MNHGY, SVAAGI. The J segment lost 2 bases and the V segment lost 5 bases, leaving 21 bases of the junction unmatched. The CDR3 is made up of 20 amino acids. TCRdb's copy holds only in-frame clones and misses some; the assay was immunoSEQ multiplex PCR. This table holds 700,000 or so clones, 80% to 90% found once. The data were also submitted as part of a second study, on human thymus T cells. That investigation notes: Donation was from healthy Finnish infants who were having corrective surgery that addressed congenital heart defects. Thymic tissue was derived from resections collected during corrective heart surgery. Among thymic and blood repertoires, usage of V and J genes appeared biased. Unrelated individuals reportedly shared highly overlapping thymic TCR repertoires.

Source material: thymocytes. This chain joins TRBV6-9 and TRBJ1-2; TRBD1 matches at 9 bases. The TCR sequence derives from a girl less than two years old with a congenital heart defect. The CDR3 nucleotides read TGTGCCAGCAGTCAATTACTACCGGGACAGGGTTTTAACGCCAACTATGGCTACACCTTC. It codes for CASSQLLPGQGFNANYGYTF.